This TCR beta chain was sequenced in a study of neoadjuvant anti-PD-1 for oral cavity cancer. V lost 0 bases, J lost 3 bases, and 13 bases lay in between. The CDR3 is 16 amino acids. Germline V gene data show CDR1 as SGHNT and CDR2 as YYREEE (reference sequence). Most tumor samples had 4 to 5.5 ug input DNA in two replicates. Here immunoSEQ multiplex PCR was the method, and the copy in TCRdb shows in-frame clones only, minus some. Counted here are more than 12,000 clones, roughly 40% occurring once; the ten biggest clones make up 39%. The time point here: after neoadjuvant nivolumab, at surgical resection. This clone was observed a handful of times.

The sequencing used tumor tissue, collected after nivolumab (anti-PD-1) treatment. The receptor comes from a person aged 40 to 85 with oral cavity squamous cell carcinoma. The gene calls are TRBV5-4 and TRBJ2-4, with D possibly being TRBD1 or TRBD2 (5 bases each). The CDR3 DNA sequence: TGTGCCAGCAGCTTGGGCGATGGGGGTAGCAAAAACATTCAGTACTTC. Protein: CASSLGDGGSKNIQYF.